This TCR beta chain was captured by sequencing in a study of identical twins. TCRdb reanalysed the 5' RACE reads using MiXCR and keeps one entry per CDR3 protein. Of some 900,000 distinct CDR3 sequences listed, 9% to 15% were seen once; the top ten hold around 1.5%. The CDR3 spans 13 residues. Trimming removed 0 bases from V and 6 bases from J, with 9 bases in between. Germline loops: CDR1 SGHRS, CDR2 YFSETQ. These data also formed part of another study, on yellow fever vaccine responses in identical twins.

The specimen sequenced was PBMCs. This TCR came from a woman in her late teens or twenties in good health. V gene TRBV5-1 combines with J gene TRBJ1-2; D gene unclear. CDR3 sequence: CASSLELRDGYTF. The CDR3 bases are TGCGCCAGCAGCTTGGAACTTAGGGATGGCTACACCTTC.